This T cell receptor (beta chain) emerged from a study of vaccination and CD4 T cells after COVID-19. The CDR3 is 13 amino acids. Germline assignment: CDR1 DFQATT and CDR2 SNEGSKA (reference sequence). Trimming took 5 bases from V and 2 from J; bases not matched to a gene: 5. With the Oncomine TCR Beta short-read assay, DNA from cultured CD4+ T cells was sequenced. MiXCR, run by TCRdb on the PCR reads, gives a single entry per CDR3 protein. Among about 17,000 distinct CDR3 sequences listed, over 45% were seen once. Time point described: late sampling 161 to 241 days after vaccination in a few convalescent patients. Treatment noted: roughly 11-day PBMC culture with coronavirus spike peptide pools or control peptides (ViraFEST assay). T cells were expanded with peptide pools, and expanded clonotypes were identified by TCR sequencing. A word on this clonotype: The antigen is undetermined.

This receptor was obtained from a human donor who had recovered from COVID-19. The chain combines TRBV20-1 with TRBJ1-2; TRBD1 aligns across 7 bases. Sequenced here: CD4+ T cells from blood, cultured in vitro, sampled about 7 months after SARS-CoV-2 vaccination. The CDR3: CSAWDSQNYGYTF. CDR3 bases: TGCAGTGCTTGGGACAGTCAAAACTATGGCTACACCTTC.